Below, 6 T cell receptor beta chains from the same sample are listed, as sequenced in a study of blood T cell repertoires in COVID-19 (dated by TCRdb to 2020 to 2022). Library construction relied on the immunoSEQ multiplex PCR assay. Drawn from immuneACCESS, this table holds only the in-frame rearrangements with V and J called that TCRdb kept. Clones are partly lost; checked studies trace under half to an unresolved V gene and leave the rest unexplained. This sample is represented by some 330,000 clones; roughly nine tenths of them were singletons. The top ten clonotypes cover about 18% of the sample. Sequencing used PBMCs or T cells enriched from blood (not recorded which). The receptors originated from a woman aged 25 to 39 who had recovered from COVID-19.

This clone has only a few counts. The gene calls are TRBV5-4 and TRBJ2-2; TRBD2 is a possible D gene (5 bases). Germline loops: CDR1 SGHNT, CDR2 YYREEE (reference sequence). Trimming took 4 bases from V and 4 from J, leaving 17 bases between them. CDR3 length: 16 amino acids. The CDR3 nucleotides read TGTGCCAGCAGCGGTAGCGCCAGCACGAGCACCGGGGAGCTGTTTTTT. Translated, it gives CASSGSASTSTGELFF.

The J gene is TRBJ1-6, the V gene TRBV7-2, with 9 positions matching TRBD1. Germline CDR1 SGHTA, CDR2 FQGNSA. The J segment lost 7 bases and the V segment lost 5 bases, leaving 12 bases of the junction unmatched. This CDR3 is 17 amino acids long. The CDR3 nucleotides read TGTGCCAGCAGCCACGGGACAGGGTTGGGTGGGAATTCACCCCTCCACTTT. Translated, it gives CASSHGTGLGGNSPLHF.

The chain uses TRBV20-1 and TRBJ1-2; D gene uncertain. Trimming shortened V by 3 bases and J by 1 base, and 3 bases separated the two germline ends. The CDR3 covers 11 residues. Looked up from germline, CDR1 is DFQATT and CDR2 is SNEGSKA (reference sequence). The CDR3 nucleotides read TGCAGTGCTAGCTTTAACTATGGCTACACCTTC. Protein sequence: CSASFNYGYTF.

CDR3 DNA sequence: TGTGCCAGTAGTACGGTAGCGGGAGCCTTGCACCACGAGCAGTACTTC. Protein sequence: CASSTVAGALHHEQYF. V usage is TRBV19 and J usage is TRBJ2-7, with 9 bases aligning to TRBD2. Germline CDR1 is LNHDA and CDR2 is SQIVND (reference sequence). The CDR3 runs to 16 residues. Germline trimming cut 4 bases from V and 5 bases from J; bases unmatched to any gene: 12.

The CDR3 is CASSQELRGETQYF. The DNA for the CDR3 is TGTGCCAGCAGCCAAGAACTACGCGGAGAGACCCAGTACTTC. The chain employs TRBV3-1 (or the pseudogene TRBV3-2) and TRBJ2-5; D is unclear. The germline V gene encodes CDR1 LGHDT and CDR2 YNNKEL (reference sequence). The CDR3 runs 14 residues. Trimming removed 0 bases from V and 4 bases from J, with 9 bases in between.

The gene calls are TRBV7-9 and TRBJ2-3; a weak D match, TRBD2 (5 bases). CDR1 SEHNR and CDR2 FQNEAQ come from the germline V gene (reference sequence). V was pared by 8 bases and J by 1 base, with 19 bases between. This CDR3 spans 16 amino acids. The chain's CDR3 is CASLRSGGVGTDTQYF. The CDR3 DNA sequence: TGTGCCAGCCTTCGGAGTGGAGGAGTTGGCACAGATACGCAGTATTTT.